What follows are 20 T cell receptor beta chains derived from one specimen sequenced in a study of T cells after somatic rescue of genetic block. The assay was immunoSEQ multiplex PCR, and TCRdb's table has in-frame clones only and misses some. The sample lists almost 15,000 clones; under 80% were seen once. The material sequenced was peripheral blood mononuclear cells (PBMCs). These TCRs come from a man younger than 30.

The sample holds a few counts of this clone. The chain links TRBV7-3 to TRBJ2-2; TRBD2 matches 7 bases. In germline, CDR1 is SGHTA, CDR2 FQGTGA. There are 18 residues in the CDR3. V gave up 5 bases and J gave up 1 base; unmatched junction bases: 13. CDR3 protein: CASSPRKGSGWNTGELFF. CDR3 coding DNA: TGTGCCAGCAGCCCCCGCAAAGGTAGCGGGTGGAACACCGGGGAGCTGTTTTTT.

This rearrangement joins TRBV6-1 to TRBJ2-3; 8 positions agree with TRBD2. The CDR3 has 15 amino acids. Germline-derived CDR1 and CDR2 are MNHNS and SASEGT. Trimming at V came to 4 bases and at J to 4 bases, leaving 7 bases not matched to a gene. CDR3 protein: CASSGSGTRPDTQYF. CDR3 coding DNA: TGTGCCAGCAGTGGTTCCGGGACTAGGCCAGATACGCAGTATTTT.

This clone turned up a few times. The V gene is TRBV7-2, the J gene TRBJ2-3; D is uncertain. Germline V gene data show CDR1 as SGHTA and CDR2 as FQGNSA. The V and J ends lost 3 bases and 1 base respectively, with 5 bases between them. CDR3 size: 13 residues. CDR3: CASSFTGTDTQYF. DNA of the CDR3: TGTGCCAGCAGCTTTACGGGCACAGATACGCAGTATTTT.

This clone was counted between two and nine times. The chain joins TRBV19 to TRBJ2-5; 10 bases agree with TRBD1. The germline V gene has CDR1 LNHDA and CDR2 SQIVND (reference sequence). J gave up 4 bases and V 5 bases, and 10 bases lay outside the gene matches. The CDR3 loop spans 16 amino acids. The CDR3 region is CASSLTGTGESETQYF. In DNA, the CDR3 is TGTGCCAGTAGTTTGACCGGGACAGGGGAATCAGAGACCCAGTACTTC.

This clone was seen just once. The rearrangement joins TRBV27 to TRBJ1-2; 10 bases map to TRBD1. Germline assignment: CDR1 MNHEY and CDR2 SMNVEV (reference sequence). This CDR3 spans 15 amino acids. The V segment lost 2 bases and the J segment 2 bases; nucleotides outside the gene matches: 2. This chain's CDR3 is CASSLGQGVNYGYTF. Here the CDR3 DNA reads TGTGCCAGCAGTTTAGGACAGGGGGTAAACTATGGCTACACCTTC.

The chain combines TRBV28 with TRBJ2-4; no reliable D call. Germline V gives CDR1 MDHEN, CDR2 SYDVKM. The ends were cut back, 7 bases at V and 0 bases at J, with 16 bases in the middle. The CDR3 consists of 16 residues. The CDR3, as DNA: TGTGCCAGCATTTCTGGGCCTCTTCTAGCCAAAAACATTCAGTACTTC. This sequence encodes CASISGPLLAKNIQYF.

The rearrangement uses TRBV7-8 and TRBJ2-7; 9 bases line up with TRBD2. J lost 4 bases, V lost 2 bases, and 6 bases had no gene match. The germline V gene encodes CDR1 SGHVS and CDR2 FQNEAQ. The CDR3 consists of 15 residues. The DNA for the CDR3 is TGTGCCAGCAGCTTAACCGGACTAGCGCGTTACGAGCAGTACTTC. Translation gives CASSLTGLARYEQYF.

This clone has just one count. The rearrangement links TRBV28 to TRBJ2-3, with TRBD2 matching over 11 bases. From germline, CDR1 is MDHEN and CDR2 SYDVKM. V lost 3 bases to trimming and J lost 7 bases; unmatched junction nucleotides: 15. There are 18 residues in the CDR3. CDR3 region: CASSFPGLAVTLVNTQYF. The CDR3 bases are TGTGCCAGCAGTTTCCCGGGACTAGCGGTAACCCTCGTAAATACGCAGTATTTT.

The V call is TRBV30, the J call TRBJ1-3; 8 nucleotides match TRBD1. The length of the CDR3 is 15 residues. V was clipped by 2 bases and J by 3 bases; unmatched bases: 6. CDR1 and CDR2 from the germline V gene are GTSNPN and SVGIG (reference sequence). The CDR3 nucleotides are TGTGCCTGGAGTCCCCTCAGGGGGCATGGAAACACCATATATTTT. The encoded protein is CAWSPLRGHGNTIYF.

The chain employs TRBV6-5 and TRBJ2-3; no clear D gene. The V end lost 5 bases, the J end lost 0 bases, and 12 bases lay between the germline ends. The CDR3 is 15 amino acids. Germline-derived CDR1 and CDR2 are MNHEY and SVGAGI. CDR3 sequence: CASSPLTPSTDTQYF. In DNA, the CDR3 is TGTGCCAGCAGTCCCTTGACGCCTAGCACAGATACGCAGTATTTT.

The chain is built from TRBV10-1 and TRBJ1-2; the D is unclear. The CDR3 totals 12 residues. Trimming removed 5 bases at V and 4 bases at J, with 8 bases between. Germline CDR1 is WNHNN and CDR2 is SYGVQD (reference sequence). This CDR3 is CASSSKTYGYTF. The CDR3 nucleotides read TGCGCCAGCAGTTCGAAGACCTATGGCTACACCTTC.

In this sample, this clone turned up once. V usage is TRBV14 and J usage is TRBJ2-7; 7 positions match TRBD1. CDR1 and CDR2 from the germline V gene are SGHDN and FVKESK. V lost 2 bases to trimming and J lost 3 bases; unmatched junction nucleotides: 4. The CDR3 sequence is 14 residues long. CDR3 region: CASSQPGTVYEQYF. The CDR3 DNA sequence: TGTGCCAGCAGCCAACCCGGGACAGTCTACGAGCAGTACTTC.

V usage is TRBV18 and J usage is TRBJ1-1, with D possibly TRBD1 on 6 matching bases. CDR1 is KGHSH and CDR2 is LQKENI in the germline V gene. CDR3 length equals 15 residues. Trimming shortened V by 2 bases and J by 4 bases, and 14 bases separated the two germline ends. CDR3 sequence: CASSPIGRGGTEAFF. CDR3 nucleotide sequence: TGTGCCAGCTCACCAATCGGCAGGGGCGGCACTGAAGCTTTCTTT.

The rearrangement joins TRBV14 to TRBJ2-7, with unresolved D. Deletions cut 8 bases from V and 3 bases from J, with 8 bases between. CDR3 size: 11 residues. In germline, CDR1 is SGHDN, CDR2 FVKESK. The CDR3 spells CASHNYYEQYF. The CDR3 region has the DNA TGTGCCAGCCACAACTACTACGAGCAGTACTTC.

CDR3 region: CASSLARTVAGYTF. Written as DNA, the CDR3 is TGTGCCAGCAGCTTAGCGAGGACAGTCGCTGGCTACACCTTC. V usage is TRBV7-2 and J usage is TRBJ1-2, with D possibly matching TRBD1 (6 bases). The germline V and J ends were trimmed by 0 bases and 7 bases, with 12 bases remaining between them. The CDR3 is 14 amino acids. CDR1 is SGHTA and CDR2 is FQGNSA in the germline V gene. The full variable domain, its missing parts supplied by reference TRBV7-2 and TRBJ1-2, is GAGVSQSPSNKVTEKGKDVELRCDPISGHTALYWYRQSLGQGLEFLIYFQGNSAPDKSGLPSDRFSAERTGGSVSTLTIQRTQQEDSAVYLCASSLARTVAGYTFGSGTRLTVV.

The chain joins TRBV5-1 to TRBJ1-2; TRBD1 agrees at 7 bases. The CDR3 has 15 amino acids. V shed 2 bases, J shed 0 bases, and the junction held 4 bases outside the gene matches. The germline V gene has CDR1 SGHRS and CDR2 YFSETQ. The CDR3 coding sequence is TGCGCCAGCAGCTTCCGGGACAGCTCTAACTATGGCTACACCTTC. It specifies CASSFRDSSNYGYTF.

The chain is built from TRBV27 and TRBJ1-4, with unresolved D. The CDR3 sequence is 14 residues long. Germline CDR1 is MNHEY and CDR2 is SMNVEV (reference sequence). V was trimmed by 5 bases and J by 4 bases, leaving 11 bases between them. CDR3 in amino acids: CASSLLGFNEKLFF. CDR3 DNA: TGTGCCAGCAGTCTGCTGGGGTTTAATGAAAAACTGTTTTTT. Full variable domain (remainder filled in from reference TRBV27 and TRBJ1-4): EAQVTQNPRYLITVTGKKLTVTCSQNMNHEYMSWYRQDPGLGLRQIYYSMNVEVTDKGDVPEGYKVSRKEKRNFPLILESPSPNQTSLYFCASSLLGFNEKLFFGSGTQLSVL.

This chain links TRBV5-1 with TRBJ2-3, with 14 bases that match TRBD2. Trimming took 4 bases from V and 4 from J; bases not matched to a gene: 11. Germline CDR1 SGHRS, CDR2 YFSETQ. The CDR3 covers 18 residues. CDR3 amino acids: CASSLPGTSGSRADTQYF. The DNA of the CDR3 is TGCGCCAGCAGCCTCCCCGGGACTAGCGGGAGCAGGGCAGATACGCAGTATTTT.

The chain carries TRBV29-1 and TRBJ2-5; 7 positions agree with TRBD1. J gave up 4 bases and V 6 bases, and 8 bases lay outside the gene matches. The CDR3 length is 13 residues. Germline CDR1 and CDR2: SQVTM and ANQGSEA. The CDR3 loop is CSVRQGWRETQYF. The CDR3 DNA is TGCAGCGTCCGACAGGGTTGGAGAGAGACCCAGTACTTC.

J is TRBJ2-5 and V is TRBV7-9, with 11 positions matching TRBD2. The CDR3 covers 18 residues. Trimming at V came to 1 base and at J to 2 bases, leaving 9 bases not matched to a gene. In germline, CDR1 is SEHNR, CDR2 FQNEAQ (reference sequence). The CDR3 DNA reads as TGTGCCAGCAGCTTAGGGGTTACTAGCGGGGGTCTTCAAGAGACCCAGTACTTC. Translating gives CASSLGVTSGGLQETQYF.